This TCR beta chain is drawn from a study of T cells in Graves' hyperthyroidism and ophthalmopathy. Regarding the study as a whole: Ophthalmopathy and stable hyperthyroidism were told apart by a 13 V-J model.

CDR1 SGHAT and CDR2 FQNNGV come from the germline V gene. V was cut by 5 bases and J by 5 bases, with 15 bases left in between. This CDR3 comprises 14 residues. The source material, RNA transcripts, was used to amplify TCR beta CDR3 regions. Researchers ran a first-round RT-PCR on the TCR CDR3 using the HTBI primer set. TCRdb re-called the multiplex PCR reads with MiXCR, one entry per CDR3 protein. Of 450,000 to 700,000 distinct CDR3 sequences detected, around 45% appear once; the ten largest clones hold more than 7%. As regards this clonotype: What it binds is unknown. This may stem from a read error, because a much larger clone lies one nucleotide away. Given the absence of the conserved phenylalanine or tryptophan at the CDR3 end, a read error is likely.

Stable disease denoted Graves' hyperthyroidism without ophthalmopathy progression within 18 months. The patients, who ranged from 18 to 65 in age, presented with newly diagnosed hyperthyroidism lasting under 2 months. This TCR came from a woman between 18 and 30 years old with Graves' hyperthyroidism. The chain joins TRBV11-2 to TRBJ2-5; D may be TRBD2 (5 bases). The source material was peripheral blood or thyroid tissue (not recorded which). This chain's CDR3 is CASSAAEGGETQYL. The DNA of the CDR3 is TGTGCCAGCAGCGCAGCCGAGGGCGGGGAGACCCAGTACCTC.